This T cell receptor beta chain was captured in a study of technical replicates of blood from several donors. Using immunoSEQ multiplex PCR, the repertoire was profiled, and TCRdb retains in-frame clones only, with some absent. In the table there are over 60,000 clones, 93% of which are singletons. This clone was counted a single time. The CDR3 has 15 amino acids. Germline-derived CDR1 and CDR2 are LNHDA and SQIVND (reference sequence). The V gene end was trimmed by 3 bases and the J gene end by 3 bases; junction bases not matched to a gene: 5. This chain uses TRBV19 with TRBJ2-5; TRBD2 matches at 9 bases. The sample taken for sequencing was T cells isolated from PBMCs. The origin of this receptor is a human donor in good health. The CDR3 nucleotides are TGTGCCAGTAGTATTGGCGGGAGGGCCGAAGAGACCCAGTACTTC. Amino acid sequence: CASSIGGRAEETQYF. Together with reference TRBV19 and TRBJ2-5, the CDR3 gives the full variable domain: DGGITQSPKYLFRKEGQNVTLSCEQNLNHDAMYWYRQDPGQGLRLIYYSQIVNDFQKGDIAEGYSVSREKKESFPLTVTSAQKNPTAFYLCASSIGGRAEETQYFGPGTRLLVL.